This is a list of T cell receptor beta chains from one sample in a study of shared clonotypes between healthy human individuals. Produced via immunoSEQ multiplex PCR; TCRdb's table is partial and in-frame only. The sample has over a million clones; approximately 76% are singletons. What was sequenced was memory CD4+ T cells sorted from blood. The source of these receptors is a man younger than 35 in good health. Both conserved end residues are part of each CDR3. Fields, in order: J gene, CDR3 length, V gene, D gene, clone size, CDR3 protein, CDR3 DNA. A D gene is named only where the DNA matches it firmly. The size field is filled for only some rows; it gives once, few, many or a size class.

J gene: TRBJ2-7
CDR3 length: 16
V gene: TRBV16
D gene: -
clone size: -
CDR3 protein: CASSQLGNSGSYEQYF
CDR3 DNA: TGTGCCAGCAGCCAATTAGGTAACAGCGGCTCCTACGAGCAGTACTTC

J gene: TRBJ1-5
CDR3 length: 15
V gene: TRBV30
D gene: -
clone size: -
CDR3 protein: CAWSVSGVGPSAQHF
CDR3 DNA: TGTGCCTGGAGTGTTTCAGGGGTGGGTCCCTCCGCCCAGCATTTT

J gene: TRBJ2-2
CDR3 length: 15
V gene: TRBV19
D gene: TRBD2
clone size: -
CDR3 protein: CASIRVAGGTGELFF
CDR3 DNA: TGTGCCAGTATCAGAGTAGCGGGGGGCACCGGGGAGCTGTTTTTT

J gene: TRBJ1-1
CDR3 length: 14
V gene: TRBV29-1
D gene: -
clone size: few
CDR3 protein: CSVQHSAVGTEAFF
CDR3 DNA: TGCAGCGTCCAGCACTCGGCTGTTGGCACTGAAGCTTTCTTT

J gene: TRBJ2-3
CDR3 length: 16
V gene: TRBV9
D gene: TRBD2
clone size: -
CDR3 protein: CASSALSGRTTDTQYF
CDR3 DNA: TGTGCCAGCAGTGCTCTAAGCGGGAGAACGACAGATACGCAGTATTTT

J gene: TRBJ2-3
CDR3 length: 13
V gene: TRBV6-5
D gene: -
clone size: many
CDR3 protein: CASSYSSTDTQYF
CDR3 DNA: TGTGCCAGCAGTTATTCTAGCACAGATACGCAGTATTTT

J gene: TRBJ1-2
CDR3 length: 16
V gene: TRBV7-2
D gene: -
clone size: -
CDR3 protein: CASSPALKDRNYGYTF
CDR3 DNA: TGTGCCAGCAGCCCAGCACTTAAAGACAGGAACTATGGCTACACCTTC

J gene: TRBJ2-5
CDR3 length: 15
V gene: TRBV2
D gene: TRBD2
clone size: few
CDR3 protein: CASTRTSGDVKTQYF
CDR3 DNA: TGTGCCAGCACCAGAACTAGCGGGGATGTAAAGACCCAGTACTTC

J gene: TRBJ1-3
CDR3 length: 14
V gene: TRBV7-6
D gene: -
clone size: -
CDR3 protein: CASSLDPGGNTIYF
CDR3 DNA: TGTGCCAGCAGCTTAGACCCGGGGGGAAACACCATATATTTT

J gene: TRBJ2-5
CDR3 length: 13
V gene: TRBV5-4
D gene: -
clone size: -
CDR3 protein: CASSSKGTETQYF
CDR3 DNA: TGTGCCAGCAGTTCTAAAGGCACGGAGACCCAGTACTTC